This T cell receptor beta chain was sequenced in a study of blood T cell repertoires in COVID-19. Looking at the study overall: COVID-19 samples from acute and convalescent phases originated in the United States, Italy and Spain. Sample material is recorded as cDNA or gDNA derived from T cells, B-cell-depleted T cells, or PBMCs.

Per the original data handling: Reference gene primers were amplified, and this amplification served to estimate nucleated cell counts. The method was immunoSEQ multiplex PCR; TCRdb's version includes in-frame clones alone and lacks a portion of them. D and trimming come from the DNA, and the V and J calls and clone size come from that table. The table shows some 130,000 clones, with 70% to 90% occurring only once. The CDR3 runs to 18 residues. V gave up 2 bases and J gave up 1 base; unmatched junction bases: 11. CDR1 KGHSH and CDR2 LQKENI come from the germline V gene. The sequenced sample consisted of peripheral blood. This TCR came from an older man with active COVID-19. The rearrangement joins TRBV18 to TRBJ2-5; 9 nucleotides match TRBD2. The CDR3 loop reads CASSPGAAGGSAQETQYF. Written as DNA, the CDR3 is TGTGCCAGCTCACCAGGAGCGGCGGGAGGGTCGGCCCAAGAGACCCAGTACTTC.